These 21 T cell receptor beta chains were sequenced from one sample in a study of T-cell reconstitution after alpha-beta-depleted transplantation in children (dated by TCRdb to the mid-2010s). Library preparation was by PCR. For sequencing, an Illumina HiSeq 2500 was employed. To normalize quantification of the TCRbeta repertoire, the TCR libraries were built with molecular barcoding that relied on unique molecular identifiers. TCRdb reanalyzed the raw reads on its own, using fastp at Q25 for trimming and MiXCR for clone calling, and kept in-frame beta chains. Every entry covers one CDR3 protein and lists the most common genes and DNA from its rows. This sample has about 500,000 distinct CDR3 sequences in its table, and 9.5% to 12% of those were observed once. Approximately 14% of the sample is taken by the ten largest. The treatment or condition label here, explained by the study, means: allogeneic hematopoietic cell transplantation with graft depleted of TCRalphabeta T cells and CD19 B cells.

The material sequenced was PBMCs, mostly from graft donor cells, taken 180 days after TCRalphabeta/CD19-depleted stem cell transplant. The receptors shown here come from a female patient under 10 years old who had a stem cell transplant for aplastic anemia, so the T cells may come from the graft donor.

V and J are TRBV20-1 and TRBJ2-7; 12 nucleotides align to TRBD2. V trimming: 3 bases; J trimming: 1 base; junction bases outside the gene matches: 1. Germline values: CDR1 DFQATT, CDR2 SNEGSKA (reference sequence). The CDR3 is 14 residues long. CDR3 residues: CSASGLAGSYEQYF. The CDR3 DNA reads as TGCAGTGCTAGTGGACTAGCGGGATCCTACGAGCAGTACTTC.

Ten or more counts support this clonotype. This chain joins TRBV12-3 or TRBV12-4 and TRBJ2-5, with D possibly TRBD1 on 6 matching bases. Trimming took 3 bases from V and 1 from J, leaving 9 bases between them. The CDR3 sequence is 14 residues long. This CDR3 is CASSFSGAQETQYF. The CDR3 nucleotides read TGTGCCAGCAGTTTCTCAGGGGCCCAAGAGACCCAGTACTTC.

There are a few counts of this clonotype. J is TRBJ1-2 and V is TRBV5-1; maybe TRBD1 (6 bases). Germline lookup yields CDR1 SGHRS and CDR2 YFSETQ. V was clipped by 7 bases and J by 6 bases, with 16 bases between them. The CDR3 contains 13 residues. The CDR3 sequence is CASSPAGADGYTF. The DNA for the CDR3 is TGCGCCAGCTCCCCCGCGGGGGCTGATGGCTACACCTTC.

In this sample, this clonotype turned up a few times. The chain has TRBV7-2 and TRBJ1-2; D not certain. The CDR3 loop spans 15 amino acids. Germline values: CDR1 SGHTA, CDR2 FQGNSA. Trimming shortened V by 5 bases and J by 2 bases, and 15 bases separated the two germline ends. Written as DNA, the CDR3 is TGTGCCAGCAGCCCACCACCGGGTGGGAACTATGGCTACACCTTC. This gives the protein CASSPPPGGNYGYTF.

Of note for this clonotype: One end of the junction varies from germline; a read error may be responsible. CDR3 DNA sequence: TGTGCCATCAGCGGATACGGGATGGGGAGGAGTTCCACCTACGAGCAGTACTTC. Amino acids: CAISGYGMGRSSTYEQYF. The chain recombines TRBV11-2 with TRBJ2-7; weak D call: TRBD2 (6 bases). The CDR3 has 18 amino acids. Germline V gene sequence: CDR1 SGHAT, CDR2 FQNNGV.

The V and J genes are TRBV7-9 and TRBJ1-6; D not resolved. The CDR3 covers 12 residues. Germline loops: CDR1 SEHNR, CDR2 FQNEAQ (reference sequence). V lost 4 bases to trimming and J lost 7 bases, with 5 bases between them. In DNA, the CDR3 is TGTGCCAGCAGCTACGTAAATTCACCCCTCCACTTT. It is translated as CASSYVNSPLHF.

This clonotype was seen only a few times. V gene TRBV12-3 or TRBV12-4 combines with J gene TRBJ1-1; 8 nucleotides line up with TRBD1. V lost 6 bases, J lost 3 bases, and 3 bases stayed unmatched. The CDR3 has 13 amino acids. CDR3 amino acids: CASRPGGYTEAFF. CDR3 DNA: TGTGCCAGCAGACCAGGGGGCTACACTGAAGCTTTCTTT.

This clonotype was observed many times. The chain couples TRBV12-3 or TRBV12-4 to TRBJ2-6; TRBD2 matches at 7 bases. The CDR3 is 14 residues long. J was trimmed by 4 bases and V by 8 bases; bases with no gene match: 5. The CDR3 is CASGGGRGANVLTF. DNA for the CDR3: TGTGCCAGCGGCGGGGGAAGAGGGGCCAACGTCCTGACTTTC.

The chain recombines TRBV3-1 with TRBJ2-3, with 13 bases lining up with TRBD2. The CDR3 is 18 amino acids. With V trimmed by 0 bases and J by 4 bases, 7 bases remained unmatched. Germline V gives CDR1 LGHDT, CDR2 YNNKEL (reference sequence). CDR3 region: CASSQEIGLAGAADTQYF. The DNA for the CDR3 is TGTGCCAGCAGCCAAGAAATCGGACTAGCGGGAGCTGCAGATACGCAGTATTTT.

At least ten counts were recorded for this clonotype. The rearrangement joins TRBV25-1 to TRBJ1-2; TRBD1 might be the D (6 bases). V was trimmed by 3 bases and J by 6 bases, leaving 23 bases between them. The CDR3 sequence is 17 residues long. CDR1 is MGHDK and CDR2 is SYGVNS in the germline V gene. The CDR3 sequence: CASSEADPYRAIDGYTF. CDR3 in DNA: TGTGCCAGCAGTGAGGCCGACCCTTACAGGGCGATCGATGGCTACACCTTC.

This clonotype was picked up a small number of times. The chain links TRBV24-1 to TRBJ2-1, with TRBD2 identical over 8 bases. Germline trimming cut 6 bases from V and 1 base from J; bases unmatched to any gene: 10. CDR1 is KGHDR, CDR2 SFDVKD, per germline. The CDR3 loop spans 17 amino acids. The CDR3 DNA sequence: TGTGCCACCAGTAGTACGGGAGGGGCGGAATCCTACAATGAGCAGTTCTTC. It encodes CATSSTGGAESYNEQFF.

In this sample, this clonotype turned up many times. V and J are TRBV6-2 or TRBV6-3 and TRBJ2-1; 14 positions match TRBD2. CDR3 length: 15 amino acids. Germline V gene sequence: CDR1 MNHEY, CDR2 SVGEGT. Losses at the gene ends were 6 bases for V and 6 bases for J; bases not matched to a gene: 4. The DNA for the CDR3 is TGTGCCAGCAGGTTGACTAGCGGGAGGGCCAATGAGCAGTTCTTC. Its protein is CASRLTSGRANEQFF.

The chain combines TRBV9 with TRBJ2-5; D gene uncertain. V lost 0 bases and J 1 base, leaving 7 bases between the germline ends. Germline assignment: CDR1 SGDLS and CDR2 YYNGEE. The CDR3 has 14 residues. As DNA, the CDR3 is TGTGCCAGCAGCGTAGGTGGGCTCCAAGAGACCCAGTACTTC. This encodes CASSVGGLQETQYF. Filled out from reference TRBV9 and TRBJ2-5, the complete variable domain reads DSGVTQTPKHLITATGQRVTLRCSPRSGDLSVYWYQQSLDQGLQFLIQYYNGEERAKGNILERFSAQQFPDLHSELNLSSLELGDSALYFCASSVGGLQETQYFGPGTRLLVL.

There are many counts of this clonotype. This chain joins TRBV4-3 and TRBJ2-5; 7 bases fit TRBD2. The CDR3 is 13 amino acids. V shed 4 bases and J 3 bases; nucleotides not matched to a gene: 2. CDR1 LGHNA and CDR2 YSLEER come from the germline V gene. The CDR3 loop reads CASSPGLEETQYF. The CDR3 coding sequence is TGCGCCAGCAGCCCAGGACTAGAAGAGACCCAGTACTTC.

This clonotype was counted a few times. This chain's CDR3 is CSARLGQISYEQYF. Written as DNA, the CDR3 is TGCAGCGCTAGATTGGGACAGATCTCCTACGAGCAGTACTTC. The chain combines TRBV29-1 with TRBJ2-7, with 7 bases fitting TRBD1. The CDR3 is made up of 14 amino acids. The V gene end was trimmed by 7 bases and the J gene end by 0 bases; junction bases not matched to a gene: 9. The V gene's germline CDR1 is SQVTM and CDR2 ANQGSEA.

This clonotype was picked up a small number of times. This chain joins TRBV20-1 and TRBJ2-1; TRBD2 might be the D (6 bases). Trimming left V 3 bases short and J 6 bases short, with 12 bases between. The germline V gene encodes CDR1 DFQATT and CDR2 SNEGSKA (reference sequence). CDR3 length equals 13 residues. The CDR3, as DNA: TGCAGTGCTAGCCGCGGGGCCCGCAATGAGCAGTTCTTC. It is translated as CSASRGARNEQFF.

The sample holds many counts of this clonotype. The DNA for the CDR3 is TGTGCCAGTATCGGGACCCCTACCAATGAGCAGTTCTTC. It is translated as CASIGTPTNEQFF. V and J are TRBV28 and TRBJ2-1; perhaps D is TRBD1 or TRBD2 (5 bases each). V was cut by 9 bases and J by 6 bases, with 15 bases left in between. Germline V gives CDR1 MDHEN, CDR2 SYDVKM. The CDR3 contains 13 residues.

This clonotype came up a few times. J is TRBJ1-2 and V is TRBV9; 7 bases agree with TRBD1. Germline assignment: CDR1 SGDLS and CDR2 YYNGEE. J gave up 4 bases and V 0 bases, and 3 bases lay outside the gene matches. CDR3 size: 14 residues. The CDR3 DNA follows: TGTGCCAGCAGCGTAGCCGAGGGGGCCTATGGCTACACCTTC. It encodes CASSVAEGAYGYTF.

The chain uses TRBV4-2 and TRBJ2-1; TRBD2 matches at 8 bases. V gave up 3 bases and J gave up 3 bases; unmatched junction bases: 1. The germline V gene encodes CDR1 LGHNA and CDR2 YNFKEQ. The CDR3 has 14 residues. As DNA, the CDR3 is TGTGCCAGCAGCCACGGGGGGGACTACAATGAGCAGTTCTTC. This encodes CASSHGGDYNEQFF.

Only a few counts were recorded for this clonotype. The rearrangement uses TRBV28 and TRBJ2-4, with 12 bases that match TRBD1. Trimming at V came to 3 bases and at J to 0 bases, leaving 6 bases not matched to a gene. The germline gives CDR1 MDHEN, CDR2 SYDVKM. CDR3 length: 18 amino acids. Here the CDR3 reads CASSFGTGGVLAKNIQYF. As DNA, the CDR3 is TGTGCCAGCAGTTTCGGGACAGGGGGCGTCTTAGCCAAAAACATTCAGTACTTC.

To note about this clonotype: No conserved phenylalanine or tryptophan ends this CDR3, so it is likely a read error. The chain couples TRBV14 to TRBJ2-2, with D possibly TRBD1 on 6 matching bases. V lost 4 bases, J lost 3 bases, and 12 bases lay in between. The CDR3 consists of 15 residues. Germline-derived CDR1 and CDR2 are SGHDN and FVKESK. The CDR3 bases are TGTGCCAGCAGCCCAGGGGATCGGGACACCGGGGAGCTGTTTCTT. Amino acids: CASSPGDRDTGELFL.